This TCR beta chain was found in a study of T cell responses to AZD1222 COVID-19 vaccine. Broader study findings: Targeting of unmutated variant regions was reportedly seen in nearly half of spike-specific TCRs.

On this clone itself: Antigen specificity is unknown.

Data came from immunoSEQ multiplex PCR; TCRdb stores just in-frame clones and leaves some out. The sample records 180,000 or so clones, approximately 94% being singletons. Germline CDR1 PRHDT, CDR2 FYEKMQ (reference sequence). Between the trimmed V and J ends, which lost 7 bases and 1 base, there was a span of 13 bases. The CDR3 contains 14 residues. The input for sequencing was peripheral blood, taken 28 days after the second AZD1222 dose. J is TRBJ1-1 and V is TRBV13; maybe TRBD1 (6 bases). This sequence originates from an adult who received the AZD1222 COVID-19 vaccine. CDR3 loop: CASIAGQTNTEAFF. The CDR3 region has the DNA TGTGCCAGCATCGCAGGACAGACGAACACTGAAGCTTTCTTT.